This is a list of T cell receptor beta chains from one sample in a study of CXCR3-negative and CXCR3-positive naive CD8 T cells. With the 5' RACE reads reprocessed, TCRdb shows one record per CDR3 protein and no DNA. Recorded here are approximately 96,000 distinct CDR3 sequences; the top ten clones represent 0.95% to 1.4%. The sequencing input was naive CXCR3+ CD8+ T cells from blood. The receptors were sampled from a human donor in good health. Some clones in this sample may be carry-over from other donors' samples. Each CDR3 is given with its conserved first and last residue. Fields, in order: J gene, V gene, CDR3 protein.

>TRBJ1-4|TRBV28
CAIGIGAGGGEKLFF
>TRBJ2-4|TRBV7-9
CASSSTGEEGKAKNIQYF
>TRBJ2-7|TRBV20-1
CSARDEGGRTLYEQYF
>TRBJ2-1|TRBV10-3
CAISENWLSYNEQFF
>TRBJ1-2|TRBV29-1
CSVESGLAYGYTF
>TRBJ1-4|TRBV6-6
CASSPLRDATNEKLFF
>TRBJ1-2|TRBV10-3
CAIRGRDEPRDLYGYTF
>TRBJ2-1|TRBV27
CASSLYRGLDNEQFF
>TRBJ2-1|TRBV7-6
CASSLAGMYNEQFF
>TRBJ1-2|TRBV7-2
CASSALMAGYTF
>TRBJ2-7|TRBV6-2/TRBV6-3
CASSYLVIYEQYF
>TRBJ2-7|TRBV28
CATGAASGSYEQYF